The rows below give T cell receptor beta chains drawn from one sample of a study of T cell repertoires in cytomegalovirus infection. Each CDR3 protein gets one entry after TCRdb re-called the reads with MiXCR. The table shows 830,000 or so distinct CDR3 sequences, with 32% occurring only once. For these receptors, no antigen is known. Source: cultured CD8+ T cells from PBMCs, taken from culture after CMV antigen stimulation. The receptors come from a human donor in good health (CMV status not recorded). Some clones in this sample may be carry-over from other donors' samples. Each CDR3 is given with its conserved first and last residue. D genes are given only for firm matches. Clone size appears in some rows only: once, few, many, or a class for an expanded clone.

>TRBJ1-1|TRBV7-3|-|-
TGTGCCAGCAGCTTTCAGGGACATGAAGCTTTCTTT
CASSFQGHEAFF
>TRBJ2-5|TRBV7-6|few|-
TGTGCCAGCAGTACGAGCGGGGAGACCCAGTACTTC
CASSTSGETQYF
>TRBJ2-7|TRBV7-9|few|-
TGTGCCAGCAGCTTACAAACGGCCTACGAGCAGTACTTC
CASSLQTAYEQYF
>TRBJ1-1|TRBV7-2|few|-
TGTGCCAGCAGCTTAATGGAGGCAGCTTTCTTT
CASSLMEAAFF
>TRBJ1-2|TRBV10-3|-|-
TGTGCCATCAGTGCCCGCATTACAGGGAACTATGGCTACACCTTC
CAISARITGNYGYTF
>TRBJ2-7|TRBV7-6|-|TRBD2
TGTGCCAACAGCTCCACTAGCGGGTCTTACGAGCAGTACTTC
CANSSTSGSYEQYF
>TRBJ2-1|TRBV7-2|many|-
TGTGCCAGCAGCTTAGGAAGCCAGGGCCCCTACAATGAGCAGTTCTTC
CASSLGSQGPYNEQFF
>TRBJ1-4|TRBV4-1|few|-
TGCGCCAGCAGAGACAGGTCGGGAACTAATGAAAAACTGTTTTTT
CASRDRSGTNEKLFF
>TRBJ2-1|TRBV5-4|few|TRBD1
TGTGCCAGCAGCGTGAAAGGGACAGGTGATGAGCAGTTCTTC
CASSVKGTGDEQFF
>TRBJ1-1|TRBV20-1|-|-
TGCAGTGCTAGAGGGGGCGGGGGCACTGAAGCTTTCTTT
CSARGGGGTEAFF
>TRBJ2-2|TRBV9|-|-
TGTGCCAGCAGCGTCGGGCCTGGGAAGGCCGGGGAGCTGTTTTTT
CASSVGPGKAGELFF
>TRBJ2-1|TRBV6-1|-|TRBD2
TGTGCCAGCAGACCCGGGACTAGCTGGTACAATGAGCAGTTCTTC
CASRPGTSWYNEQFF
>TRBJ1-5|TRBV6-5|once|-
TGTGCCAGCAGAACGGGGCCAGGAAGCAATCAGCCCCAGCATTTT
CASRTGPGSNQPQHF
>TRBJ2-2|TRBV6-5|few|-
TGTGCCAGCAGTTCCACCGGGATATACACCGGGGAGCTGTTTTTT
CASSSTGIYTGELFF
>TRBJ2-5|TRBV27|few|-
TGTGCCAGCAGTTTTAGCGCGGGGACCCAAGAGACCCAGTACTTC
CASSFSAGTQETQYF
>TRBJ1-1|TRBV19|many|-
TGTGCCAGTAGTACGGCGACGGGGGACACTGAAGCTTTCTTT
CASSTATGDTEAFF
>TRBJ2-1|TRBV27|-|TRBD2
TGTGCCAGCAGTTTAACCGGGACTAGCGTGCATGAGCAGTTCTTC
CASSLTGTSVHEQFF
>TRBJ1-3|TRBV2|-|TRBD1
TGTGCCAGCAGCACCGGACAGGACTCTGGAAACACCATATATTTT
CASSTGQDSGNTIYF
>TRBJ1-2|TRBV7-2|many|TRBD1
TGTGCCAGCAGGTACACGACAGGGGGCGAGAACTATGGCTACACCTTC
CASRYTTGGENYGYTF
>TRBJ2-5|TRBV7-2|few|-
TGTGCCAGCGGACGACAGGAGTTGGCGGGGGACCACCAAGAGACCCAGTACTTC
CASGRQELAGDHQETQYF
>TRBJ1-4|TRBV20-1|few|-
TGCAGTGCTAGTGCCTCCCCTTACGAACTTAATGAAAAACTGTTTTTT
CSASASPYELNEKLFF
>TRBJ1-2|TRBV19|-|-
TGTGCCAGTAGATTAGGACACAAGAGGAATAAAAAGCCCTATGGCTACACCTTC
CASRLGHKRNKKPYGYTF
>TRBJ2-7|TRBV7-2|many|TRBD2
TGTGCCAGCAGCCCCCGGACTAGCGGGGCTAACGAGCAGTACTTC
CASSPRTSGANEQYF
>TRBJ2-7|TRBV18|-|-
TGTGCCAGCTCTTCGGGAACCAACCTTGACCTGACGTTC
CASSSGTNLDLTF
>TRBJ2-5|TRBV7-8|many|TRBD1
TGTGCCAGCAGCTTAGGGACAGGGGTTCGAGAGACCCAGTACTTC
CASSLGTGVRETQYF
>TRBJ2-5|TRBV6-1|-|-
TGTGCCAGCAGTTTCCAGGGACGAAGGGGTCAAGAGACCCAGTACTTC
CASSFQGRRGQETQYF
>TRBJ2-3|TRBV5-1|-|-
TGCGCCAGCAGCCCCCCCCAGCGCGCAGATACGCAGTATTTT
CASSPPQRADTQYF
>TRBJ2-1|TRBV7-8|many|TRBD2
TGTGCCAGCAGCTTGGGACGGACTAGCGGAACTAATGAGCAGTTCTTC
CASSLGRTSGTNEQFF
>TRBJ2-1|TRBV11-3|-|-
TGTGCCAGCAGCCCCGGGGGTTCTATTTACAATGAGCAGTTCTTC
CASSPGGSIYNEQFF
>TRBJ2-1|TRBV9|-|-
TGTGCCAGCAGCGTAGGGTCAGGGATGAACAATGAGCAGTTCTTC
CASSVGSGMNNEQFF
>TRBJ1-2|TRBV2|few|-
TGTGCCAGCACCCAACTGAATACAGATCATAACTATGGCTACACCTTC
CASTQLNTDHNYGYTF
>TRBJ1-1|TRBV27|-|-
TGTGCCAGCAGTTGGACAGACACCCTTGGGACTGAAGCTTTCTTT
CASSWTDTLGTEAFF
>TRBJ2-5|TRBV6-1|-|-
TGTGCCAGCAGAGTCGGGTTCCAAGAGACCCAGTACTTC
CASRVGFQETQYF
>TRBJ2-7|TRBV11-1|many|-
TGTGCCAGCAGCTTATGGAGAGGAGCTAACTACGAGCAGTACTTC
CASSLWRGANYEQYF
>TRBJ1-1|TRBV5-5|-|TRBD1
TGTGCCAGCAGCTGGGGACAGGCCGACCGACTGAACACTGAAGCTTTCTTT
CASSWGQADRLNTEAFF
>TRBJ2-7|TRBV19|few|-
TGTGCCAGTGGGGTCCGTAAGCCGGGACGGATAGTTATTCACTCCTACGAGCAGTACTTC
CASGVRKPGRIVIHSYEQYF
>TRBJ2-3|TRBV6-2/TRBV6-3|-|-
TGTGCCAGCAGCTCCGCCAGGCCGGGCACAGATACGCAGTATTTT
CASSSARPGTDTQYF
>TRBJ2-1|TRBV20-1|-|TRBD2
TGCAGTGCTACCCCCCCAACTAGCGGTTACTACAATGAGCAGTTCTTC
CSATPPTSGYYNEQFF
>TRBJ1-5|TRBV28|-|-
TGTGCCAGCAGTCCCCTAGTTGTTGGCAATCAGCCCCAGCATTTT
CASSPLVVGNQPQHF
>TRBJ2-5|TRBV27|few|TRBD2
TGTGCCAGCAGTTTATCCGCAGCGGGGGCTCAAGAGACCCAGTACTTC
CASSLSAAGAQETQYF
>TRBJ1-4|TRBV6-5|-|-
TGTGCCAGCAGATCCCAGGGAAAACTGTTTTTT
CASRSQGKLFF